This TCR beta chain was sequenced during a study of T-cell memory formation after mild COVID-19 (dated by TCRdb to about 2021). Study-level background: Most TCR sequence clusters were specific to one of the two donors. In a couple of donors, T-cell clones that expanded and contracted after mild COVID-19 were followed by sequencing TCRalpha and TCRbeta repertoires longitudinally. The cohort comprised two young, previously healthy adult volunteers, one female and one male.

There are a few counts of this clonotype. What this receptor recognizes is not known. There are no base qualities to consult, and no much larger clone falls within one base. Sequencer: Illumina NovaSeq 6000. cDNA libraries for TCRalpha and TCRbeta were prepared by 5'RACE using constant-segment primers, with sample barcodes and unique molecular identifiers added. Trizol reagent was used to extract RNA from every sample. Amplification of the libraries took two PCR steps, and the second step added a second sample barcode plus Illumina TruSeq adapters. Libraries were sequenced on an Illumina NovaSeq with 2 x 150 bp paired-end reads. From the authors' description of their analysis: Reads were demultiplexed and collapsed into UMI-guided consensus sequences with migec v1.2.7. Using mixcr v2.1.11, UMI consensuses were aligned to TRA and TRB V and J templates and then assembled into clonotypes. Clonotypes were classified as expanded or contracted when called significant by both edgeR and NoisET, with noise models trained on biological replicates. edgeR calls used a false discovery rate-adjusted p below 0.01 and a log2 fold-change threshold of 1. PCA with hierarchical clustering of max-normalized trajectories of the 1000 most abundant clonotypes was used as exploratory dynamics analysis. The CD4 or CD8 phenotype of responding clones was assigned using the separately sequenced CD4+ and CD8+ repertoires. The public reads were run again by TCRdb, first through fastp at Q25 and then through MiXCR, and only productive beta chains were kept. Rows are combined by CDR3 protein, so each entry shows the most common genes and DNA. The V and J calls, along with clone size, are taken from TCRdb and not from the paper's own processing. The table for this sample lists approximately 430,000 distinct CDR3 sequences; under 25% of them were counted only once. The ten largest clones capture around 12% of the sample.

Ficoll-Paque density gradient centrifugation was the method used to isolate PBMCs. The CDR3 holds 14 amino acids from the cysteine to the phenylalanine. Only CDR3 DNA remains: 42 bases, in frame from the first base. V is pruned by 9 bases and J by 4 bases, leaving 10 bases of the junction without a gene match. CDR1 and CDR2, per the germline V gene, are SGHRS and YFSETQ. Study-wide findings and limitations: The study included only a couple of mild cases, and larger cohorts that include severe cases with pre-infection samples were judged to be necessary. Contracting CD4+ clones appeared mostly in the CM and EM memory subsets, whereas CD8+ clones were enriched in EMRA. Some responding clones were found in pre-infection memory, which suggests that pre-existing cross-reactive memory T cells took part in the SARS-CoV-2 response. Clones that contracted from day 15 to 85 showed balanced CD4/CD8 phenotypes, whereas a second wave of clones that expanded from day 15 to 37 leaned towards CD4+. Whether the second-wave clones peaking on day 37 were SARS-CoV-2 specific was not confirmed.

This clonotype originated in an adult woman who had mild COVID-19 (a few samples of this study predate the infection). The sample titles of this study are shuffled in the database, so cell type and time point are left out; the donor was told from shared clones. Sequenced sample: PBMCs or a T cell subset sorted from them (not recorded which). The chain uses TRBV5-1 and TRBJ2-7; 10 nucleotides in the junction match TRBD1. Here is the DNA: TGCGCCACCTATCAGGGACAGGGGAATTACGAGCAGTACTTC. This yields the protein CATYQGQGNYEQYF.